This T cell receptor (beta chain) came from a study of blood T cell repertoires in COVID-19. About the research overall: PBMCs, B-cell-depleted T cells, or T cells provided the cDNA or gDNA that made up the material.

Germline values: CDR1 SGHRS, CDR2 YFSETQ. Trimming pared 1 base from V and 0 bases from J, leaving 10 bases between. The CDR3 length is 15 residues. Some clones are missing from TCRdb's copy, which holds only in-frame ones; the method was immunoSEQ multiplex PCR. The data hold about 220,000 clones, with 75% to 85% observed a single time. This TCR derives from a woman aged 70-85 years with COVID-19, enrolled during active disease. The chain joins TRBV5-1 to TRBJ1-2; D not resolved. Sequencing input: peripheral blood. The CDR3 region is CASSLIPGTNYGYTF. The CDR3, as DNA: TGCGCCAGCAGCTTGATTCCAGGAACTAACTATGGCTACACCTTC.